The rows below give T cell receptor beta chains drawn from one sample of a study of beta chain features in type 1 diabetes. Produced via immunoSEQ multiplex PCR; TCRdb's table is partial and in-frame only. The table has 250,000 to 300,000 clones, around 7.3% seen once. The specimen was central memory CD4+ T cells from blood. The receptor set was obtained from a woman under 30 in good health. Both conserved end residues are part of each CDR3. Each record gives: J gene, clone size, D gene, V gene, CDR3 protein, CDR3 DNA. D genes are given only for firm matches. Only part of the rows carry a size: once, few, many, or a class if the clone is expanded.

>TRBJ1-2|NA|NA|TRBV7-2
CASSSRPNYGYTF
TGTGCCAGCAGCTCTCGCCCGAACTATGGCTACACCTTC
>TRBJ2-1|few|TRBD1|TRBV5-1
CASSDPGQGANEQFF
TGCGCCAGCAGCGACCCGGGACAGGGGGCGAATGAGCAGTTCTTC
>TRBJ2-1|NA|NA|TRBV5-1
CASSLEGDYNEQFF
TGCGCCAGCAGCTTGGAGGGGGACTACAATGAGCAGTTCTTC
>TRBJ2-5|few|NA|TRBV15
CATSRGILQETQYF
TGTGCCACCAGCAGGGGTATCCTCCAAGAGACCCAGTACTTC
>TRBJ2-7|few|NA|TRBV27
CASSGRRGSYEQYF
TGTGCCAGCAGCGGCCGTCGTGGATCCTACGAGCAGTACTTC
>TRBJ2-1|few|NA|TRBV11-3
CASSLDSLNEQFF
TGTGCCAGCAGCCTAGATTCTCTCAATGAGCAGTTCTTC
>TRBJ1-1|NA|TRBD1|TRBV7-2
CASRHPTGTKAEAFF
TGTGCCAGCAGACACCCGACAGGGACTAAGGCTGAAGCTTTCTTT
>TRBJ1-2|NA|NA|TRBV5-1
CASSSFPANYGYTF
TGCGCCAGCAGCTCCTTCCCTGCTAACTATGGCTACACCTTC
>TRBJ2-1|many|TRBD2|TRBV5-1
CATALRGSSYNEQFF
TGCGCCACCGCTTTGCGGGGGTCTTCCTACAATGAGCAGTTCTTC
>TRBJ1-5|NA|NA|TRBV9
CASERKGGHNQPQHF
TGTGCCAGCGAGCGTAAGGGGGGTCACAATCAGCCCCAGCATTTT
>TRBJ2-1|few|TRBD2|TRBV11-2
CASSLSSGTYNEQFF
TGTGCCAGCAGCTTATCTAGCGGGACGTACAATGAGCAGTTCTTC
>TRBJ1-2|few|TRBD1|TRBV5-4
CASSRQGADSGYTF
TGTGCCAGCAGCCGGCAGGGGGCGGATAGTGGCTACACCTTC
>TRBJ2-3|few|TRBD2|TRBV7-3
CASSPRSGVDTQYF
TGTGCCAGCAGCCCCCGTAGCGGGGTAGATACGCAGTATTTT
>TRBJ1-2|NA|NA|TRBV4-1
CASSLRAEGDSTF
TGCGCCAGCAGCCTAAGAGCGGAAGGGGATAGCACCTTC
>TRBJ1-5|NA|NA|TRBV6-6
CASSYSSLSNQPQHF
TGTGCCAGCAGTTACTCGAGCCTTAGCAATCAGCCCCAGCATTTT
>TRBJ2-1|few|NA|TRBV27
CASRNLAGSGNEQFF
TGTGCCAGCAGGAATTTGGCGGGATCTGGTAATGAGCAGTTCTTC
>TRBJ1-2|many|NA|TRBV7-9
CASSPQSTNGYTF
TGTGCCAGCAGCCCCCAGTCGACGAATGGCTACACCTTC
>TRBJ1-2|NA|TRBD1|TRBV2
CASKWPGQGYGYTF
TGTGCCAGCAAGTGGCCCGGACAGGGTTATGGCTACACCTTC
>TRBJ2-3|few|NA|TRBV5-1
CASSLVPTDTQYF
TGCGCCAGCAGCTTGGTTCCCACAGATACGCAGTATTTT
>TRBJ2-5|NA|NA|TRBV11-2
CASSLVSGGVETQYF
TGTGCCAGCAGCTTAGTATCTGGGGGCGTAGAGACCCAGTACTTC
>TRBJ1-1|few|NA|TRBV28
CASSFSGAEQNTEAFF
TGTGCCAGCAGTTTTTCAGGGGCCGAACAGAACACTGAAGCTTTCTTT
>TRBJ1-1|few|TRBD1|TRBV9
CASSASRDRGRGEAFF
TGTGCCAGCAGCGCGTCCCGGGACAGGGGGAGGGGTGAAGCTTTCTTT
>TRBJ2-1|few|TRBD2|TRBV5-4
CASSPPLAGVEQFF
TGTGCCAGCAGCCCTCCCCTAGCGGGAGTTGAGCAGTTCTTC
>TRBJ1-4|few|NA|TRBV6-6
CASRGLQTNEKLFF
TGTGCCAGCAGGGGACTCCAGACTAATGAAAAACTGTTTTTT
>TRBJ2-1|few|TRBD2|TRBV6-6
CASSYRTSGSNEQFF
TGTGCCAGCAGTTACCGGACTAGCGGGAGCAATGAGCAGTTCTTC
>TRBJ2-5|NA|NA|TRBV14
CASSQGFETQYF
TGTGCCAGCAGCCAAGGATTCGAGACCCAGTACTTC
>TRBJ2-5|few|NA|TRBV5-1
CASSLDWEETQYF
TGCGCCAGCAGCTTGGATTGGGAAGAGACCCAGTACTTC
>TRBJ1-6|NA|NA|TRBV30
CAWSGRNSPLHF
TGTGCCTGGAGTGGGAGAAATTCACCCCTCCACTTT
>TRBJ2-7|few|TRBD2|TRBV7-7
CASSLASGATYEQYF
TGTGCTAGCAGCTTAGCTAGCGGGGCCACCTACGAGCAGTACTTC
>TRBJ2-7|NA|NA|TRBV7-2
CASSPGTVSYEQYF
TGTGCCAGCAGCCCCGGGACGGTAAGCTACGAGCAGTACTTC
>TRBJ2-3|NA|TRBD2|TRBV9
CASSQTSGGTDTQYF
TGTGCCAGCAGCCAAACTAGCGGGGGCACAGATACGCAGTATTTT
>TRBJ2-5|few|TRBD1|TRBV7-2
CASSPTGGYETQYF
TGTGCCAGCAGCCCCACAGGGGGCTACGAGACCCAGTACTTC
>TRBJ2-5|few|NA|TRBV18
CASSQSLETQYF
TGTGCCAGCTCTCAAAGTTTGGAGACCCAGTACTTC
>TRBJ2-1|NA|TRBD2|TRBV9
CASSARGLAENGEQFF
TGTGCCAGCAGCGCCCGCGGGCTAGCGGAGAATGGGGAGCAGTTCTTC
>TRBJ1-4|NA|NA|TRBV28
CASSFRGGSGEKLFF
TGTGCCAGCAGTTTTCGGGGGGGTAGCGGGGAAAAACTGTTTTTT
>TRBJ1-1|NA|TRBD1|TRBV9
CASSPTGRTEAFF
TGTGCCAGCAGCCCGACAGGGAGGACTGAAGCTTTCTTT
>TRBJ1-1|many|NA|TRBV9
CASSVVEGVPTEAFF
TGTGCCAGCAGCGTAGTCGAAGGGGTACCCACTGAAGCTTTCTTT
>TRBJ1-2|few|NA|TRBV18
CASSRGDGANYGYTF
TGTGCCAGCTCACGGGGGGACGGAGCTAACTATGGCTACACCTTC
>TRBJ2-5|many|NA|TRBV7-2
CASSSQETQYF
TGTGCCAGCAGCTCGCAAGAGACCCAGTACTTC
>TRBJ1-1|many|TRBD1|TRBV6-5
CASLSQGAVTEAFF
TGTGCCAGCCTATCACAGGGGGCCGTGACTGAAGCTTTCTTT
>TRBJ2-1|many|TRBD2|TRBV7-2
CASSLTSGSGYNEQFF
TGTGCCAGCAGCTTAACTAGCGGGAGCGGGTACAATGAGCAGTTCTTC
>TRBJ2-7|few|NA|TRBV19
CASSIQNRAGEQYF
TGTGCCAGTAGTATACAAAACAGGGCAGGCGAGCAGTACTTC
>TRBJ2-3|many|NA|TRBV7-3
CASSLKGPADTQYF
TGTGCCAGCAGCTTAAAGGGCCCGGCGGATACGCAGTATTTT
>TRBJ1-3|NA|NA|TRBV6-4
CASSGRTELSGNTIYF
TGTGCCAGCAGTGGGCGGACAGAACTCTCTGGAAACACCATATATTTT
>TRBJ2-5|medium-sized|NA|TRBV18
CASSRAPGETQYF
TGTGCCAGCTCACGGGCCCCTGGAGAGACCCAGTACTTC
>TRBJ2-3|NA|TRBD2|TRBV7-2
CASGDYTDTQYF
TGTGCCAGCGGGGACTACACAGATACGCAGTATTTT
>TRBJ2-1|NA|TRBD2|TRBV11-2
CASSYPGLANEQFF
TGTGCCAGCAGCTACCCGGGACTAGCGAATGAGCAGTTCTTC
>TRBJ2-3|many|TRBD2|TRBV2
CASSVGLAGLTTDTQYF
TGTGCCAGCAGTGTTGGGTTAGCGGGGCTAACAACAGATACGCAGTATTTT
>TRBJ1-1|NA|TRBD1|TRBV29-1
CSAEIYGQGALILAEAFF
TGCAGCGCCGAAATCTATGGACAGGGGGCCCTGATTCTTGCTGAAGCTTTCTTT
>TRBJ2-3|NA|NA|TRBV5-1
CASSLEGGADTQYF
TGCGCCAGCAGCTTGGAGGGGGGCGCAGATACGCAGTATTTT
>TRBJ2-4|NA|NA|TRBV6-5
CASNGGTGNIQYF
TGTGCCAGCAACGGCGGTACTGGAAACATTCAGTACTTC
>TRBJ1-2|NA|NA|TRBV11-2
CASSLDAGTGTYGYTF
TGTGCCAGCAGCTTAGATGCGGGAACAGGGACCTATGGCTACACCTTC